This T cell receptor (beta chain) is drawn from a study of identical twins (TCRdb year 2016). For the wider study: To test whether fetal clonotypes persist, this study deep-sequenced TCR alpha and beta repertoires from monozygotic twins, from unrelated adults of various ages, and from cord blood. To rule out contamination, the twin experiments were replicated at different times with different library preparation protocols. What the work shows at the level of the full study, not this receptor alone: Because the same donors could not be followed over many years, conclusions were based on cross-sectional statistical analysis. Invariant T cells such as MAIT and iNKT could partly confound zero-insertion analyses, though diverse VJ usage argued against this for most clonotypes. Out-of-frame TCR alpha sharing in monozygotic twins was systematically underestimated by recombination models, whereas sharing between unrelated individuals was in agreement with the recombination models. Compared with coincidental sharing between unrelated individuals, an excess of low generation-probability sequences was observed among out-of-frame TCR alpha sequences shared between twins. Excess twin sharing in beta out-of-frame sequences was weaker because fewer shared sequences lowered the signal-to-noise ratio. Fewer insertions were carried by abundant cord blood beta clonotypes, a similar but weaker trend appeared in young adult naive repertoires, and no such trend appeared in memory repertoires.

The library was prepared using 5' RACE. TCRdb lists the instrument as Illumina HiSeq 2000. Template switching added a universal primer binding site, and the final cDNA carried a unique molecular identifier that allowed TCR cDNA molecules to be counted accurately. Specific primers in the conserved constant-segment region were used to synthesize first-strand cDNA for TCR alpha and beta chains. To control for contamination, each cDNA library was double barcoded with a SMART-Mk sample barcode plus Illumina barcodes. TruSeq adapter sequences along with Illumina sample barcodes were introduced in two successive PCR steps. Sequencing of the TCR alpha and beta cDNA libraries was done on the Illumina HiSeq platform using custom primers. In the authors' own workflow: Unique molecular identifiers were extracted from raw reads with MiGEC, and CDR3 positions were determined with MiXCR. For each individual, recombination models were inferred using an EM algorithm with the repgenHMM and IGoR tools. The tcR package in R was used for shared clonotype analysis, with sharing normalized by the product of cloneset sizes. Out-of-frame nonproductive sequences were analyzed to study raw recombination free of thymic and clonal selection effects. TCRdb reanalyzed the raw reads on its own, using fastp at Q25 for trimming and MiXCR for clone calling, and kept in-frame beta chains. A single entry per CDR3 protein holds the most common genes and DNA from its merged rows. The V and J calls reflect TCRdb's pipeline rather than the authors' work. This sample gives approximately 350,000 distinct CDR3 sequences in total; 9% to 15% of them show up just once. Approximately 7.9% of the sample goes to the ten largest clones.

All donors were healthy Caucasians. The twin cohort comprised three pairs of female monozygotic twins, all aged about 18 to 29 years. CD4+ and CD8+ T cell populations were isolated with positive isolation kits from Invitrogen. Remarks on this clonotype: Its antigen remains unidentified. There are no base qualities to consult, and no much larger clone falls within one base.

CDR1 and CDR2 (MNHEY, SMNVEV) derive from the germline V gene (reference sequence). Trimming at the junction amounts to 2 bases on V and 4 bases on J, and the germline ends lie 16 bases apart. Including cysteine and phenylalanine, the CDR3 has 16 amino acids. Only the CDR3 part of the read is kept: 48 bases, read in frame from the first base. These data are also associated with another study on yellow fever vaccine responses in identical twins. Drawing on the second study: According to the authors, in identical twins the way T cells responded to vaccination appeared partly convergent and partly personalized. Focusing on identical twins, the study followed the T cell clones that responded to the vaccine, and did so with precision.

The source of this sequence is a woman aged 18-29 years in good health. Specimen: CD8+ T cells sorted from blood. The rearrangement joined TRBV27 to TRBJ2-3, with a weak D call of TRBD2 (5 bases match). The DNA is as follows: TGTGCCAGCAGTTTAGGCCCGCGGGCTGTCCCAGATACGCAGTATTTT. Translation gives CASSLGPRAVPDTQYF.